The following is a T cell receptor (beta chain) sequence with its context. Recruitment covered roughly 24 US areas and drew participants whose ages spanned roughly 18 to 100 years. Cohorts were determined from participant-reported clinical history. This sample was taken from a study of blood T cell repertoires in COVID-19. Study overall: COVID-19 samples from acute and convalescent phases originated in the United States, Italy and Spain.

In the original analysis: Estimation of nucleated cell counts relied on the amplification of reference gene primers. The protocol was immunoSEQ multiplex PCR, while the TCRdb copy is restricted to in-frame clones and leaves out a portion. For V, J and clone size, that table is used; D and trimming come from the DNA. The sample has about 240,000 clones, about 90% seen once. Sequenced material: PBMCs or T cells enriched from blood (not recorded which). This TCR was sampled from a woman aged 40 to 50 with acute COVID-19.

CDR3 sequence (DNA): TGTGCCACCAGTGATTTCGGGGGTTCCCCAGGTGGCTACACCTTC. It translates to CATSDFGGSPGGYTF. This chain links TRBV24-1 with TRBJ1-2, with D possibly matching TRBD1 (5 bases). Germline CDR1 is KGHDR and CDR2 is SFDVKD. V dropped 1 base and J dropped 7 bases, with 15 bases sitting between them. The CDR3 runs 15 residues.